This T cell receptor (beta chain) was recovered during a study of cytomegalovirus exposure and HLA in healthy donors. The PCR contained 60 Vbeta and 13 Jbeta primers. The data were produced by immunoSEQ multiplex PCR, yet TCRdb's version contains in-frame clones alone and is incomplete. The table has hundreds of thousands of clones, approximately 82% seen once; the top ten hold 3.8%. V lost 0 bases and J 4 bases, leaving 14 bases between the germline ends. This CDR3 spans 16 amino acids. Germline CDR1 reads SGHRS; CDR2 reads YFSETQ. The rearrangement links TRBV5-1 to TRBJ1-3; D is uncertain. The sequenced material came from PBMCs. This clonotype was obtained from a male donor in good health and CMV-seronegative. CDR3 residues: CASSLAGEGQGNTIYF. CDR3 nucleotides: TGCGCCAGCAGCTTGGCCGGGGAAGGGCAAGGAAACACCATATATTTT.